In its sample, the clone carrying this TCR beta chain was seen many times. Its target is unknown. The CDR3 has 16 amino acids. Germline trimming cut 3 bases from V and 6 bases from J; bases unmatched to any gene: 8. Germline lookup yields CDR1 MDHEN and CDR2 SYDVKM. The sample is drawn from a study of glioma-infiltrating T cells. Whole-study findings and limits: CDR3 overlap between tissue and blood was very small. Non-neoplastic patients had below-expected tissue-blood divergence, while all gliomas exceeded expectation.

TCR alpha and beta CDR3 regions were amplified from RNA using iRepertoire nested multiplex PCR. Tissue mRNA or PBMC total RNA, roughly 85-450 ng, went into one-step reverse transcription and amplification. TCRdb reprocessed the multiplex PCR reads with MiXCR, giving one entry per CDR3 protein. The table lists 150,000 or so distinct CDR3 sequences, about 39% of them singletons. This chain uses TRBV28 with TRBJ2-1, with TRBD2 matching over 10 bases. The sequence was obtained from a human donor with low-grade glioma or glioblastoma, undergoing nonglioma brain surgery, or in good health (not recorded which). The sample comprised glioma tissue, nonneoplastic brain tissue, or PBMCs (not recorded which). This CDR3 reads CASSFSSGRKGNEQFF. CDR3 in DNA: TGTGCCAGCAGTTTTTCTAGCGGGAGAAAGGGCAATGAGCAGTTCTTC.